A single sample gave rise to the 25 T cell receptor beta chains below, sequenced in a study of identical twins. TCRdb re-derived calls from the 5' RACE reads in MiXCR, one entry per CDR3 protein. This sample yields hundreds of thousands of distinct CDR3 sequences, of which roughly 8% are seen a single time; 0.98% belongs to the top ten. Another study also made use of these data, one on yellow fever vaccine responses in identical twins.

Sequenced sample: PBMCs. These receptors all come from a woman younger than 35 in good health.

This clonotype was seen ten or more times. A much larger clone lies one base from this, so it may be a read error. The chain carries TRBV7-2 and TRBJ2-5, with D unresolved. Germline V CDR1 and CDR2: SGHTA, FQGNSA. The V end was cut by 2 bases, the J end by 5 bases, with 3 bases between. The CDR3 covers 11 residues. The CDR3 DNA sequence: TGTGCCAGCAGCTTAATGGAGACCCAGTACTTC. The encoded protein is CASSLMETQYF.

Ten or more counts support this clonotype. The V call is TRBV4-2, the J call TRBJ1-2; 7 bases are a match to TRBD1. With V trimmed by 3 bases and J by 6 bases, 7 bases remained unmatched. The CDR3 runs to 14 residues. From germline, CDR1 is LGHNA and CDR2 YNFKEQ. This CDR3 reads CASSQMTGFDGYTF. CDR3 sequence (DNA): TGTGCCAGCAGCCAGATGACAGGGTTTGATGGCTACACCTTC.

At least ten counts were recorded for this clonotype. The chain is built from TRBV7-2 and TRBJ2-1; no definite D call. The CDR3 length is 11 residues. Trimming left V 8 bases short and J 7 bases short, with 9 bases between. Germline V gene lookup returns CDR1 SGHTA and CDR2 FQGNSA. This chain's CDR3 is CASSPRNEQFF. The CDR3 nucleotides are TGTGCCAGCTCACCACGAAATGAGCAGTTCTTC.

The CDR3 coding sequence is TGCGCCAGCAGCTTCAGCGCTCAATCCTACAATGAGCAGTTCTTC. Translated, it gives CASSFSAQSYNEQFF. The chain employs TRBV5-1 and TRBJ2-1; no definite D call. The CDR3 length is 15 residues. Trimming shortened V by 2 bases and J by 1 base, and 10 bases separated the two germline ends. Germline CDR1 and CDR2: SGHRS and YFSETQ. Using reference TRBV5-1 and TRBJ2-1 for the parts outside the CDR3, the full variable domain is KAGVTQTPRYLIKTRGQQVTLSCSPISGHRSVSWYQQTPGQGLQFLFEYFSETQRNKGNFPGRFSGRQFSNSRSEMNVSTLELGDSALYLCASSFSAQSYNEQFFGPGTRLTVL.

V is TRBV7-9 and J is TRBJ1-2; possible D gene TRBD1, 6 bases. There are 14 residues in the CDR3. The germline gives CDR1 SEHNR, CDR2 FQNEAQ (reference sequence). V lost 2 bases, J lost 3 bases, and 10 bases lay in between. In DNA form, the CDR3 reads TGTGCCAGCAGCTTATTAAACAGGGACTATGGCTACACCTTC. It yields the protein CASSLLNRDYGYTF.

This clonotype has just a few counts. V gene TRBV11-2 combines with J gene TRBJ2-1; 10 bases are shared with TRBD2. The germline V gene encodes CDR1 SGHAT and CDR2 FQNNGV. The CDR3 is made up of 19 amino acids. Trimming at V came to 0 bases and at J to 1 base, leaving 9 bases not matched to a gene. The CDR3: CASSLEAASGRLSYNEQFF. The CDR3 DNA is TGTGCCAGCAGCTTAGAGGCAGCTAGCGGGAGATTATCCTACAATGAGCAGTTCTTC.

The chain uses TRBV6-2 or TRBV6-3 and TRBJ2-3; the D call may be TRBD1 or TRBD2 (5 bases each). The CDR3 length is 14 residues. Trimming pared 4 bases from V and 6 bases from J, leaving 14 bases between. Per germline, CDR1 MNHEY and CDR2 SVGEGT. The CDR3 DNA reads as TGTGCCAGCAGTTTGGGACCCCTCTTGGATACGCAGTATTTT. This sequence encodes CASSLGPLLDTQYF.

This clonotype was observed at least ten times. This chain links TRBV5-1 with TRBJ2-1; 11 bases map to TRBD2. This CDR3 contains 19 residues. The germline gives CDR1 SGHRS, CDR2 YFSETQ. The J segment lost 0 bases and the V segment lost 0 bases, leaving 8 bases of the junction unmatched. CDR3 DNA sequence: TGCGCCAGCAGCTTGGCACTAGCGGGGGTCCCGAGCTCCTACAATGAGCAGTTCTTC. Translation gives CASSLALAGVPSSYNEQFF.

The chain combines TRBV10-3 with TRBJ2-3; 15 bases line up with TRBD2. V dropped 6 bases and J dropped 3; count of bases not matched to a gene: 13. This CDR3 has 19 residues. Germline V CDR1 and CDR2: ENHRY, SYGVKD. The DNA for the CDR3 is TGTGCCATCAGCGCCGGACTAGCGGGAGGGCCAAAAAGAACAGATACGCAGTATTTT. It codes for CAISAGLAGGPKRTDTQYF.

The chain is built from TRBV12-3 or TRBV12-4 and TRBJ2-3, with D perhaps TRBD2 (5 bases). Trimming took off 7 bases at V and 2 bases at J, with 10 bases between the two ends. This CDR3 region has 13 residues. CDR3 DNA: TGTGCCAGCATCCAGGACTTCACAGATACGCAGTATTTT. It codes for CASIQDFTDTQYF.

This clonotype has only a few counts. The CDR3 protein is CASSRYMVSFYEQYF. In nucleotides, the CDR3 is TGTGCCAGCAGTAGATACATGGTGAGCTTCTACGAGCAGTACTTC. The J gene is TRBJ2-7, the V gene TRBV6-1; D gene ambiguous. This CDR3 contains 15 residues. V gave up 5 bases and J gave up 3 bases, with 17 bases separating them. The V gene's germline CDR1 is MNHNS and CDR2 SASEGT.

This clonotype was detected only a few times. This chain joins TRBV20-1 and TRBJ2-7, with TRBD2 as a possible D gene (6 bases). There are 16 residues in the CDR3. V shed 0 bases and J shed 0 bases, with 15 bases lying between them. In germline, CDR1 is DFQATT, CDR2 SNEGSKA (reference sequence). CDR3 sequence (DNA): TGCAGTGCTAGAGATCTAGGGGACTGGAGCTCCTACGAGCAGTACTTC. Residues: CSARDLGDWSSYEQYF.

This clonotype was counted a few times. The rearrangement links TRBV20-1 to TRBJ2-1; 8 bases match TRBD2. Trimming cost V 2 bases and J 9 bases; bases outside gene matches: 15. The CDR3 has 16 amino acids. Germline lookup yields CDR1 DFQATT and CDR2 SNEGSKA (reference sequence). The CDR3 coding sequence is TGCAGTGCTAGAATGGAGCGGGAGCGTCTTGGTAGTGAGCAGTTCTTC. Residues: CSARMERERLGSEQFF.

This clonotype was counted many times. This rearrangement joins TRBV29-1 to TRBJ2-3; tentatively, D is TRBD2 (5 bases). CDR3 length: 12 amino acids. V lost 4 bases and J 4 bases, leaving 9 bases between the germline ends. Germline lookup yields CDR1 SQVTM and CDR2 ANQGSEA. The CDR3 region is CSVGSRADTQYF. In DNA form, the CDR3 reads TGCAGCGTTGGTTCGCGGGCAGATACGCAGTATTTT.

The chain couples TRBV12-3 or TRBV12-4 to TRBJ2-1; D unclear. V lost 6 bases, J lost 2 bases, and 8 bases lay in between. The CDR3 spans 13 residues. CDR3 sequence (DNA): TGTGCCAGCAGCTACCTTACCTACAATGAGCAGTTCTTC. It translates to CASSYLTYNEQFF.

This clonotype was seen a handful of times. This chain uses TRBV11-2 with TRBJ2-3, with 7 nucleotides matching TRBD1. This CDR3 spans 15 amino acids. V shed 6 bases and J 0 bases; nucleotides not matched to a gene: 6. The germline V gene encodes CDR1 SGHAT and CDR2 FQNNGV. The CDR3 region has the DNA TGTGCCAGCAGATCGGGGACAGTTAGCACAGATACGCAGTATTTT. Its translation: CASRSGTVSTDTQYF.

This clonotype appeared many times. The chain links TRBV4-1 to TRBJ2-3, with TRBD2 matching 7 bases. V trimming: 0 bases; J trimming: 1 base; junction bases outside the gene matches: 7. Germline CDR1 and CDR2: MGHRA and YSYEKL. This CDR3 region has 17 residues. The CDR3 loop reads CASSQDLASGGTDTQYF. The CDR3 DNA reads TGCGCCAGCAGCCAAGATCTGGCTAGCGGAGGCACAGATACGCAGTATTTT.

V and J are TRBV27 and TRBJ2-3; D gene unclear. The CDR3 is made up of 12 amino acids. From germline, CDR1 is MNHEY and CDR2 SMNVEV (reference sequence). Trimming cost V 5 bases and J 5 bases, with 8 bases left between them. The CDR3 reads CASSPDQDTQYF. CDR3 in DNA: TGTGCCAGCAGTCCGGACCAAGATACGCAGTATTTT.

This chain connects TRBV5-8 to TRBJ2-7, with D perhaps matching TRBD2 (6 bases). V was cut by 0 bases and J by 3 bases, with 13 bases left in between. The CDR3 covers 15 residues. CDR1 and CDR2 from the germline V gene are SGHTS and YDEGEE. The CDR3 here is CASSLGGTPDYEQYF. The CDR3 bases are TGTGCCAGCAGCTTGGGGGGGACTCCAGACTACGAGCAGTACTTC.

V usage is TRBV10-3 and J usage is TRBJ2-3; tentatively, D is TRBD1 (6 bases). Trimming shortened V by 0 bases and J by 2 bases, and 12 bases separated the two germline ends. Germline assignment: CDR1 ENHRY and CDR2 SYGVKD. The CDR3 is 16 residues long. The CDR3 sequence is CAISESRGSTTDTQYF. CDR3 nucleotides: TGTGCCATCAGTGAGTCGAGGGGGTCAACCACAGATACGCAGTATTTT.

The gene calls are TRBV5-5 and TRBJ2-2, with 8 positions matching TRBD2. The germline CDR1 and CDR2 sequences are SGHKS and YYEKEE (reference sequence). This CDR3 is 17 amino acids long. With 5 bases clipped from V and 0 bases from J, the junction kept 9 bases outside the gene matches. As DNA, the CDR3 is TGTGCCAGCAGACCCCTAGCGGGCCCTACGAACACCGGGGAGCTGTTTTTT. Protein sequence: CASRPLAGPTNTGELFF. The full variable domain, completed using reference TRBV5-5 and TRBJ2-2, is DAGVTQSPTHLIKTRGQQVTLRCSPISGHKSVSWYQQVLGQGPQFIFQYYEKEERGRGNFPDRFSARQFPNYSSELNVNALLLGDSALYLCASRPLAGPTNTGELFFGEGSRLTVL.

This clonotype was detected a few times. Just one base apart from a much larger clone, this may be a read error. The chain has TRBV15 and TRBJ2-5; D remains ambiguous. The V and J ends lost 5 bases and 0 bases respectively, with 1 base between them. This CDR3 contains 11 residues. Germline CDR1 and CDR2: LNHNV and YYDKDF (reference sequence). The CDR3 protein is CATSHQETQYF. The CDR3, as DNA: TGTGCCACCAGCCACCAAGAGACCCAGTACTTC.

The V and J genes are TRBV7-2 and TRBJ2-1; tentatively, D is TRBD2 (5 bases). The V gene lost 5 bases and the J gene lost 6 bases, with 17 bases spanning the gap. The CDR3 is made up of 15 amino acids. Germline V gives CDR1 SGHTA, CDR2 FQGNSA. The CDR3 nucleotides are TGTGCCAGCAGCAGGACCCGGGGTTCAACCAATGAGCAGTTCTTC. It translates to CASSRTRGSTNEQFF. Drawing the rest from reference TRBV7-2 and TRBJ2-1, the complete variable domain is GAGVSQSPSNKVTEKGKDVELRCDPISGHTALYWYRQSLGQGLEFLIYFQGNSAPDKSGLPSDRFSAERTGGSVSTLTIQRTQQEDSAVYLCASSRTRGSTNEQFFGPGTRLTVL.

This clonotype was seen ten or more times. Here the CDR3 DNA reads TGTGCCAGCAGGAGGGACAGGGGGGGCAGTGAGCAGTTCTTC. Translating it yields CASRRDRGGSEQFF. V and J are TRBV12-3 or TRBV12-4 and TRBJ2-1; 11 bases are shared with TRBD1. The CDR3 consists of 14 residues. After removal of 6 bases from V and 9 bases from J, the junction contained 7 bases not matched to a gene.

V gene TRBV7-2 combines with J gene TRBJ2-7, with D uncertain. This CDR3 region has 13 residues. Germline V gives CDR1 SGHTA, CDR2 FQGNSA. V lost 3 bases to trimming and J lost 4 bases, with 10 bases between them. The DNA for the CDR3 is TGTGCCAGCAGCTTTTTCCTAAGTTACGAGCAGTACTTC. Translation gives CASSFFLSYEQYF.